This T cell receptor (beta chain) is from a study of blood T cell repertoires in COVID-19. Germline CDR1 MGHRA, CDR2 YSYEKL. V was cut by 8 bases and J by 0 bases, with 13 bases left in between. This CDR3 comprises 15 residues. Produced via immunoSEQ multiplex PCR; TCRdb's table is partial and in-frame only. The table records 320,000 or so clones, roughly 88% of them present only once. The source material was PBMCs or T cells enriched from blood (not recorded which). This receptor was obtained from a man aged 30-40 years who had recovered from COVID-19. V is TRBV4-1 and J is TRBJ2-2, with D unresolved. For the CDR3, the DNA is TGCGCCAGCTCCCTCGGAGCTTCGAACACCGGGGAGCTGTTTTTT. Translating gives CASSLGASNTGELFF.